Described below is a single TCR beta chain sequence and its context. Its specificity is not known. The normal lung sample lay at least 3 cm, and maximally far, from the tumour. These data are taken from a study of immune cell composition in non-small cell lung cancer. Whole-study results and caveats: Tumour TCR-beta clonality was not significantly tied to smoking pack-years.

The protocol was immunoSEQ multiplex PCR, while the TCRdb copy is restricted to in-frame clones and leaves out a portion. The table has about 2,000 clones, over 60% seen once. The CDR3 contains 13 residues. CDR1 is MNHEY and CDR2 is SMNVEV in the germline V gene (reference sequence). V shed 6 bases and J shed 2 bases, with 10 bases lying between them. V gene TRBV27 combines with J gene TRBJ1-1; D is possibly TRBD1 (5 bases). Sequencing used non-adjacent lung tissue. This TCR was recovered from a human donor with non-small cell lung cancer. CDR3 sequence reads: CASSVDINTEAFF. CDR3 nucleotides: TGTGCCAGCAGCGTGGACATTAACACTGAAGCTTTCTTT.